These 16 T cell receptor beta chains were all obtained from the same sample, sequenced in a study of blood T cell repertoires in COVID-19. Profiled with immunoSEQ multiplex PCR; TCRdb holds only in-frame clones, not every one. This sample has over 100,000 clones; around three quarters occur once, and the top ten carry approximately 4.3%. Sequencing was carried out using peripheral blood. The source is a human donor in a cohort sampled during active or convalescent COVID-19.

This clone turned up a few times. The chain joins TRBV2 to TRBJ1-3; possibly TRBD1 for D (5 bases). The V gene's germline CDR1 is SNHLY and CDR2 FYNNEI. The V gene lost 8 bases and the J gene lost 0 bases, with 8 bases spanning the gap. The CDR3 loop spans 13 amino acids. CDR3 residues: CASQGTSGNTIYF. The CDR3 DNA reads TGTGCCAGCCAGGGAACCTCTGGAAACACCATATATTTT.

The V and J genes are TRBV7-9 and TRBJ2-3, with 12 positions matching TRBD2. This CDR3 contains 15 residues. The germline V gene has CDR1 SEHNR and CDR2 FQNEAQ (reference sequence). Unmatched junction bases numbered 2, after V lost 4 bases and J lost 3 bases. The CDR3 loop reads CASSSSGGGTDTQYF. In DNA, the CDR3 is TGTGCCAGCAGCTCTAGCGGGGGGGGTACAGATACGCAGTATTTT.

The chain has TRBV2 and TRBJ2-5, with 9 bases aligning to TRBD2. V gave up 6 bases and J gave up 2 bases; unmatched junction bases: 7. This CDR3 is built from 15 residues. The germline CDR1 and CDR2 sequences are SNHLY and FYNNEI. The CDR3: CASRASGTIQETQYF. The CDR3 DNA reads TGTGCCAGCAGAGCTAGCGGGACCATTCAAGAGACCCAGTACTTC. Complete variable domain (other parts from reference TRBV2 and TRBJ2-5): EPEVTQTPSHQVTQMGQEVILRCVPISNHLYFYWYRQILGQKVEFLVSFYNNEISEKSEIFDDQFSVERPDGSNFTLKIRSTKLEDSAMYFCASRASGTIQETQYFGPGTRLLVL.

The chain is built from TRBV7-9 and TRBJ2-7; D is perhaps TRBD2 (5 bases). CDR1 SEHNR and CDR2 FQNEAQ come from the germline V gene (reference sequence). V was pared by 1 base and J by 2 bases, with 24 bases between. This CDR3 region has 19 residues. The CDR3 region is CASSLDAAITGDRPYEQYF. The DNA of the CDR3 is TGTGCCAGCAGCTTAGACGCTGCTATTACCGGGGATCGTCCCTACGAGCAGTACTTC. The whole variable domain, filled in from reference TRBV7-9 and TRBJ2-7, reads DTGVSQNPRHKITKRGQNVTFRCDPISEHNRLYWYRQTLGQGPEFLTYFQNEAQLEKSRLLSDRFSAERPKGSFSTLEIQRTEQGDSAMYLCASSLDAAITGDRPYEQYFGPGTRLTVT.

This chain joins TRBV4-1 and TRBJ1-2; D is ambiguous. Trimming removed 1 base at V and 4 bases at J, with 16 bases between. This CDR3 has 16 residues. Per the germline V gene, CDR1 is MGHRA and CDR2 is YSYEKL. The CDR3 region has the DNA TGCGCCAGCAGCCAAGTTCTCCCGGAGACTATCTATGGCTACACCTTC. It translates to CASSQVLPETIYGYTF.

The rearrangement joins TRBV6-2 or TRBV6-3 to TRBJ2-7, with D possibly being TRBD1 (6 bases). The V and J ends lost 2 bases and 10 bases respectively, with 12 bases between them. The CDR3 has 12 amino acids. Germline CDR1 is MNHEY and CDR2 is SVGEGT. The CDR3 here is CASSYPGQLQYF. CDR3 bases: TGTGCCAGCAGTTACCCAGGACAGTTACAGTACTTC.

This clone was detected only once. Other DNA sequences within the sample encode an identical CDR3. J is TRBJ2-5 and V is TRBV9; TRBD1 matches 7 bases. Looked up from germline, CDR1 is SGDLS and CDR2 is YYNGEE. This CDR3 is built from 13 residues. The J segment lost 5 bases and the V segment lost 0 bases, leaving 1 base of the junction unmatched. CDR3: CASSVARGETQYF. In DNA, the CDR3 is TGTGCCAGCAGCGTAGCCAGGGGGGAGACCCAGTACTTC.

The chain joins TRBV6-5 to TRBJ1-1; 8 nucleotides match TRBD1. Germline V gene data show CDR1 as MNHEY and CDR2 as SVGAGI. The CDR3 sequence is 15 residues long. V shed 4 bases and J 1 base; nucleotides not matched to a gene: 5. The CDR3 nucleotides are TGTGCCAGCAGTTTTTCACAGGGGGAGAACACTGAAGCTTTCTTT. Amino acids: CASSFSQGENTEAFF.

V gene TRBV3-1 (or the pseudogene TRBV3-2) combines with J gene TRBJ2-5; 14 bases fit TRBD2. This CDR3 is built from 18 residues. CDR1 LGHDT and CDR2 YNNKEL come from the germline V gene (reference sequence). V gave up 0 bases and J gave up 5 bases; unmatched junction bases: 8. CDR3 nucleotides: TGTGCCAGCAGCCAAGAAGCCCGACTAGCGGGGGGGCTGGAGACCCAGTACTTC. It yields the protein CASSQEARLAGGLETQYF.

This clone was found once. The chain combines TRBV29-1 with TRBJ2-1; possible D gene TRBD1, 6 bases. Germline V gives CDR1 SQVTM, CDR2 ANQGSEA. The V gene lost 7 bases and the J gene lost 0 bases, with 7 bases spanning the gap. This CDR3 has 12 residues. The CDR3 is CSGTVSYNEQFF. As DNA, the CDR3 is TGCAGCGGGACAGTCTCCTACAATGAGCAGTTCTTC.

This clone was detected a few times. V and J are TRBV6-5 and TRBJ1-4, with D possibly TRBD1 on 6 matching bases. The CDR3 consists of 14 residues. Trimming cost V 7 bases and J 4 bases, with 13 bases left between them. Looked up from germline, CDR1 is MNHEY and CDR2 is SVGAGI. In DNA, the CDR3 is TGTGCCAGCAATAGAAGGGGGTATAATGAAAAACTGTTTTTT. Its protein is CASNRRGYNEKLFF.

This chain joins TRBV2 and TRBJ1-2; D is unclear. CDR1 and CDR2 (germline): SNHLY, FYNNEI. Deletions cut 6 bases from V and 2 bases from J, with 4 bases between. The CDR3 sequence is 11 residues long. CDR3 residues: CASRANYGYTF. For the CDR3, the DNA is TGTGCCAGCAGGGCAAACTATGGCTACACCTTC.

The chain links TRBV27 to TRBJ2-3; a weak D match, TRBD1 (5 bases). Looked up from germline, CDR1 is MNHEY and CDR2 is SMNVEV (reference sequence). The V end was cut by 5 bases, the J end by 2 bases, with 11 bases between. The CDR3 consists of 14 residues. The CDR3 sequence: CASSRGSLTDTQYF. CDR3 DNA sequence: TGTGCCAGCAGTAGGGGAAGCCTCACAGATACGCAGTATTTT.

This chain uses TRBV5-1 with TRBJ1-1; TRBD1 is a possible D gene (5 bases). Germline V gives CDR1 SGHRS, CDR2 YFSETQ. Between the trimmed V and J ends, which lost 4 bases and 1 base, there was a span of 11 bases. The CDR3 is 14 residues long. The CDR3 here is CASSRGTGNTEAFF. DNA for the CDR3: TGCGCCAGCAGCCGAGGTACAGGGAACACTGAAGCTTTCTTT.

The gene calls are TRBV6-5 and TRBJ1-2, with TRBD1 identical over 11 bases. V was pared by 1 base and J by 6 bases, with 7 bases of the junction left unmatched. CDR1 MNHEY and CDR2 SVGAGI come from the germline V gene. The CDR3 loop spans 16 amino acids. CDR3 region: CASSYFRDRGNNGYTF. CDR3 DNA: TGTGCCAGCAGTTACTTCCGGGACAGGGGGAACAATGGCTACACCTTC.

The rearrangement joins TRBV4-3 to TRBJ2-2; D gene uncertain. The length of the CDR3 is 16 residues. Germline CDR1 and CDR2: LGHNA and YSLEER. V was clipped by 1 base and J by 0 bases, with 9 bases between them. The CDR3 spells CASSQVWAPNTGELFF. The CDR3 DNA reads TGCGCCAGCAGCCAAGTATGGGCTCCGAACACCGGGGAGCTGTTTTTT.